These 4 T cell receptor beta chains were all obtained from the same sample, sequenced in a study of blood T cell repertoires in COVID-19. Profiling relied on immunoSEQ multiplex PCR, and the TCRdb table lists in-frame clones only, not all of them. Among 210,000 or so clones listed, around 80% were seen once. Sequencing was carried out using peripheral blood. The receptors originated from a woman aged 35 to 49 with acute or convalescent COVID-19.

Here the CDR3 DNA reads TGTGCCTGGAGTGTACCTGGCGGGGTTTACACAGATACGCAGTATTTT. Its translation is CAWSVPGGVYTDTQYF. The rearrangement uses TRBV30 and TRBJ2-3; D possibly corresponds to TRBD2 (6 bases). Germline CDR1 and CDR2: GTSNPN and SVGIG (reference sequence). The CDR3 totals 16 residues. V was trimmed by 0 bases and J by 2 bases, leaving 15 bases between them.

V and J are TRBV9 and TRBJ2-2; TRBD1 matches 9 bases. V dropped 2 bases and J dropped 4; count of bases not matched to a gene: 3. The germline V gene encodes CDR1 SGDLS and CDR2 YYNGEE. This CDR3 is 15 amino acids long. CDR3 amino acids: CASSVRDRATGELFF. For the CDR3, the DNA is TGTGCCAGCAGCGTCCGGGACAGGGCCACCGGGGAGCTGTTTTTT.

The chain carries TRBV11-2 and TRBJ2-7, with a possible D match to TRBD2 (5 bases). Germline V gene data show CDR1 as SGHAT and CDR2 as FQNNGV. This CDR3 has 14 amino acids. V gave up 4 bases and J gave up 2 bases, with 12 bases separating them. CDR3 in DNA: TGTGCCAGCAGCTCGCCGGAGGTTGCCTACGAGCAGTACTTC. Amino acids: CASSSPEVAYEQYF.

V and J are TRBV10-3 and TRBJ2-2; a weak D match, TRBD1 (5 bases). Germline V gene sequence: CDR1 ENHRY, CDR2 SYGVKD. Trimming left V 3 bases short and J 7 bases short, with 9 bases between. The CDR3 has 13 residues. CDR3 amino acids: CAISDRVGGELFF. CDR3 nucleotides: TGTGCCATCAGTGACAGGGTCGGCGGGGAGCTGTTTTTT.